The entry that follows covers one TCR beta chain sequence. Antigen unknown. For the second PCR, which ran for about 6 to 11 cycles, a sample-barcoded 5' primer and a J-beta primer mix were used. In TCRdb, the 5' RACE reads were re-called with MiXCR into one record per CDR3 protein. This table holds hundreds of thousands of distinct CDR3 sequences, 29% found once. This entry is derived from a study of blood T cells in healthy people across ages. Study findings and constraints: Whereas aged donors had fewer naive CD4+ cells, long-lived donors had more of them and higher diversity.

The junction had 6 bases not matched to a gene; V was cut back by 4 bases and J by 2 bases. The germline V gene has CDR1 SGHDN and CDR2 FVKESK. The CDR3 length is 15 residues. The V gene is TRBV14, the J gene TRBJ2-5; 8 bases agree with TRBD2. Sequencing was done on a sample of blood. This TCR came from a woman older than 75 in good health. DNA of the CDR3: TGTGCCAGCAGCCGGGGTAGCGGGGTACAAGAGACCCAGTACTTC. Residues: CASSRGSGVQETQYF. The whole variable domain, remainder taken from reference TRBV14 and TRBJ2-5, is EAGVTQFPSHSVIEKGQTVTLRCDPISGHDNLYWYRRVMGKEIKFLLHFVKESKQDESGMPNNRFLAERTGGTYSTLKVQPAELEDSGVYFCASSRGSGVQETQYFGPGTRLLVL.